Listed below are T cell receptor beta chains from one sample, sequenced in a study of blood T cell repertoires in COVID-19. This table comes from immunoSEQ multiplex PCR, and its TCRdb copy is limited to in-frame clones, with some not included. The profile shows approximately 160,000 clones, more than 60% of them singletons. Material for sequencing was peripheral blood. The receptor set was obtained from a man in his sixties with acute or convalescent COVID-19. Both conserved end residues are part of each CDR3. The D gene is left open where the match is weak. Not all rows give a size; the values are once, few, many and, for expanded clones, a class.

NA,TRBJ1-3,17,TRBV4-3,NA,TGCGCCAGCAGCCAAGTCCAGGGTGGGAGGTCTGGAAACACCATATATTTT,CASSQVQGGRSGNTIYF
few,TRBJ2-1,14,TRBV29-1,NA,TGCAGCGTTTCAGAGCGGGCGGTCGGCAATGAGCAGTTCTTC,CSVSERAVGNEQFF
NA,TRBJ2-5,12,TRBV6-5,NA,TGTGCCAGCAGTTCCTTAGCAGAGACCCAGTACTTC,CASSSLAETQYF
NA,TRBJ2-2,13,TRBV10-1,NA,TGCGCCAGCAGTAAATCATTCACCGGGGAGCTGTTTTTT,CASSKSFTGELFF
once,TRBJ2-5,12,TRBV6-5,NA,TGTGCCAGCAGTCCATCGGGGGAGACCCAGTACTTC,CASSPSGETQYF
NA,TRBJ1-2,13,TRBV9,NA,TGTGCCAGCAGCGGTTACAGGGAAGGGAGCTACACCTTC,CASSGYREGSYTF
NA,TRBJ2-1,15,TRBV9,NA,TGTGCCAGCATGGCGGGACCGAGCTCCTACAATGAGCAGTTCTTC,CASMAGPSSYNEQFF
NA,TRBJ1-1,14,TRBV4-1,NA,TGCGCCAGCAGCCAAATAACTCCGAACACTGAAGCTTTCTTT,CASSQITPNTEAFF
once,TRBJ2-2,15,TRBV24-1,NA,TGTGCCACCCAAGGAAGAGGATCTTACACCGGGGAGCTGTTTTTT,CATQGRGSYTGELFF
NA,TRBJ1-2,14,TRBV7-2,TRBD1,TGTGCCAGCAGCTCCGGACAGGCTTTCTATGGCTACACCTTC,CASSSGQAFYGYTF
NA,TRBJ2-5,17,TRBV7-8,NA,TGTGCCAGCAGCTTAATGACCTTCGACTACGAGCAAGAGACCCAGTACTTC,CASSLMTFDYEQETQYF
NA,TRBJ1-1,15,TRBV5-1,TRBD1,TGCGCCAGCGCCGGACAGGGGGCGGGGAACACTGAAGCTTTCTTT,CASAGQGAGNTEAFF
NA,TRBJ2-7,15,TRBV9,TRBD2,TGTGCCAGCAGCGCCCGGACTAGCGGGGGGTACGAGCAGTACTTC,CASSARTSGGYEQYF
NA,TRBJ1-3,14,TRBV19,NA,TGTGCCAGTAGAACAGGAAGCTCTGGAAACACCATATATTTT,CASRTGSSGNTIYF
NA,TRBJ2-7,11,TRBV13,NA,TGTGCCACTATAGCCGACTACGAGCAGTACTTC,CATIADYEQYF
NA,TRBJ1-1,13,TRBV25-1,TRBD1,TGTGCCAGCAGCCATGGGACAGCCACTGAAGCTTTCTTT,CASSHGTATEAFF
once,TRBJ2-5,15,TRBV11-2,TRBD1,TGTGCCAGCAGCTTAGAAGGGGACAGCCAAGAGACCCAGTACTTC,CASSLEGDSQETQYF
NA,TRBJ2-7,15,TRBV9,TRBD2,TGTGCCAGCAGCGTAGGAAGCGGGGTCGCCTACGAGCAGTACTTC,CASSVGSGVAYEQYF
NA,TRBJ1-1,16,TRBV5-1,NA,TGCGCCAGCGGTGGGACGACCGGGACAATGAACACTGAAGCTTTCTTT,CASGGTTGTMNTEAFF
NA,TRBJ1-1,13,TRBV5-1,NA,TGCGCCAGCAGCTTGGACAGGGTCACTGAAGCTTTCTTT,CASSLDRVTEAFF
NA,TRBJ2-1,18,TRBV5-1,TRBD2,TGCGCCAGCAGCTTGGGAGGCACACTAGCGGGGAGCTACAATGAGCAGTTCTTC,CASSLGGTLAGSYNEQFF
NA,TRBJ2-2,16,TRBV7-2,NA,TGTGCCAGCAGCTTAGCCAGGGGGGCGGGCACCGGGGAGCTGTTTTTT,CASSLARGAGTGELFF
NA,TRBJ1-2,15,TRBV6-1,NA,TGTGCCAGCAGTGAAGCGGTAGGGGCGGTCTATGGCTACACCTTC,CASSEAVGAVYGYTF
NA,TRBJ1-2,14,TRBV7-3,TRBD1,TGTGCCAGCAGCTACCCGGGACAGGGCTATGGCTACACCTTC,CASSYPGQGYGYTF
NA,TRBJ2-7,14,TRBV4-1,TRBD1,TGCGCCAGCAGCTCGGGACAGGGATCCTACGAGCAGTACTTC,CASSSGQGSYEQYF
NA,TRBJ1-6,15,TRBV5-1,TRBD1,TGCGCCAGCAGCTTTAACAGGGGGAACAATTCACCCCTCCACTTT,CASSFNRGNNSPLHF
NA,TRBJ1-2,14,TRBV10-3,NA,TGTGCCATCAGTGCCAAACAGGATGACTATGGCTACACCTTC,CAISAKQDDYGYTF
NA,TRBJ2-7,15,TRBV15,NA,TGTGCCACCAGCACTAGACAGCCTCCTTCCTACGAGCAGTACTTC,CATSTRQPPSYEQYF
NA,TRBJ2-6,17,TRBV19,NA,TGTGCCAGTAGTGAACAGTCCACTGTCTCTGGGGCCAACGTCCTGACTTTC,CASSEQSTVSGANVLTF
NA,TRBJ1-5,16,TRBV9,TRBD1,TGTGCCAGCAGCGCAGCGGACAGGGTAGGCAATCAGCCCCAGCATTTT,CASSAADRVGNQPQHF
many,TRBJ1-1,14,TRBV6-6,NA,TGTGCCAGCAGTTACTCGAGGCAGAACACTGAAGCTTTCTTT,CASSYSRQNTEAFF
NA,TRBJ2-7,14,TRBV7-9,NA,TGTGCCAGCAGCGCCCCCACCCCCCCGCGCCGCCTGTACTTC,CASSAPTPPRRLYF
NA,TRBJ1-2,14,TRBV9,NA,TGTGCCAGCAGCGACGACAGAGCAAACTATGGCTACACCTTC,CASSDDRANYGYTF
NA,TRBJ2-7,16,TRBV13,NA,TGTGCCAGCAGCCTCTCGGACACCTCCCCCCTCTACGAGCAGTACTTC,CASSLSDTSPLYEQYF
few,TRBJ2-7,13,TRBV6-5,TRBD1,TGTGCCAGCAGTTCAAGGACAGGGCCCGAGCAGTACTTC,CASSSRTGPEQYF
few,TRBJ1-1,13,TRBV6-5,NA,TGTGCCAGCAGGAGACTCGACAGCGCTGAAGCTTTCTTT,CASRRLDSAEAFF
few,TRBJ1-1,13,TRBV6-5,TRBD1,TGTGCCAGCAGTTACGGACAGGGGACTGAAGCTTTCTTT,CASSYGQGTEAFF
NA,TRBJ2-5,13,TRBV5-1,TRBD1,TGCGCCAGCAGCTCCCGGACAGGGCAGACCCAGTACTTC,CASSSRTGQTQYF
NA,TRBJ2-7,16,TRBV14,TRBD1,TGTGCCAGCAGCCAAGGTAAAGGGACAGGGCCCTACGAGCAGTACTTC,CASSQGKGTGPYEQYF
NA,TRBJ1-2,14,TRBV7-9,NA,TGTGCCAGCAGCTTATCGGGGGTAGAGTATGGCTACACCTTC,CASSLSGVEYGYTF
NA,TRBJ2-5,14,TRBV11-2,NA,TGTGCCAGCAGCTTCCCCGGGGAGAGAGAGACCCAGTACTTC,CASSFPGERETQYF
NA,TRBJ2-1,13,TRBV6-4,TRBD1,TGTGCCAGCAGCCAGACAGGGGTTGGTGAGCAGTTCTTC,CASSQTGVGEQFF
NA,TRBJ1-5,17,TRBV9,TRBD1,TGTGCCAGCAGCGCGGGACAGGGCCTGGGCAGCAATCAGCCCCAGCATTTT,CASSAGQGLGSNQPQHF
NA,TRBJ2-2,15,TRBV5-1,TRBD2,TGCGCCAGCAAACTCCTAGCGGCGAACACCGGGGAGCTGTTTTTT,CASKLLAANTGELFF
NA,TRBJ2-5,12,TRBV30,TRBD1,TGTGCCTGGGACAGGGCCCAAGAGACCCAGTACTTC,CAWDRAQETQYF
few,TRBJ2-7,13,TRBV5-1,NA,TGCGCCAGCAGCTTGGCTGGGGGCGACGAGCAGTACTTC,CASSLAGGDEQYF
few,TRBJ1-2,14,TRBV6-5,NA,TGTGCCAGCGGGTGGAAGGGGCTTAACTATGGCTACACCTTC,CASGWKGLNYGYTF
NA,TRBJ2-3,15,TRBV24-1,TRBD2,TGTGCCACCAGTGACTCGGGGGGAATCACAGATACGCAGTATTTT,CATSDSGGITDTQYF
NA,TRBJ1-3,12,TRBV29-1,NA,TGCAGCGTTGAAGGACGGGAGGACACCATATATTTT,CSVEGREDTIYF
NA,TRBJ1-2,14,TRBV19,NA,TGTGCCAGTATCGGACAGACCCTTTCGTATGGCTACACCTTC,CASIGQTLSYGYTF
NA,TRBJ2-6,14,TRBV5-6,TRBD1,TGTGCCAGCAGCTCGACAGGGATCGGCAACGTCCTGACTTTC,CASSSTGIGNVLTF
NA,TRBJ2-3,18,TRBV24-1,TRBD2,TGTGCCACCCGGGGGGCTCGGACTAGCGGGGACCCTACAGATACGCAGTATTTT,CATRGARTSGDPTDTQYF
once,TRBJ1-2,13,TRBV5-5,TRBD1,TGTGCCAGCAGTCCGCAGGGGGCAGAAGGCTACACCTTC,CASSPQGAEGYTF
once,TRBJ1-4,15,TRBV10-3,TRBD1,TGTGCCATCAGTGAGGAAGGGACAGGGTTTGAAAAACTGTTTTTT,CAISEEGTGFEKLFF
NA,TRBJ2-7,16,TRBV6-5,NA,TGTGCCAGCAGTTACAAAATGGTCGGCACAGCCTACGAGCAGTACTTC,CASSYKMVGTAYEQYF
NA,TRBJ1-3,14,TRBV6-5,TRBD1,TGTGCCAGCACCGAGGGACAGGGAGGTTACACCATATATTTT,CASTEGQGGYTIYF